This TCR beta chain originates from a study of T-cell reconstitution after alpha-beta-depleted transplantation in children listed by TCRdb under 2016. Some background on the complete study: The study quantitatively tracked T-cell immune reconstitution after TCRalphabeta/CD19-depleted allogeneic hematopoietic cell transplantation in children using TCR repertoire profiling.

The sample holds a few counts of this clonotype. Its antigen target is currently unknown. No much larger clone is present one base from it, and per-base qualities are unavailable. Findings and caveats that apply to the study as a whole: About two months after transplant, the apparently early recovery of alphabetaT-cell counts reportedly depended on just several hundred clones that had expanded rapidly and came from non-depleted graft cells. Hyperexpanded clone frequencies declined over subsequent months; after one year, T-cell counts and TCRbeta diversity were mostly attributed to newly produced T cells. In some patients, high TCRbeta diversity at day 60 was attributed to recipient T cells and intrathymic progenitors that had survived conditioning.

For this chain, trimming is 1 base at the V end and 5 bases at the J end, and the number of junction bases without a gene match is 7. There are 17 amino acids in the CDR3, from cysteine to phenylalanine inclusive. Just the 51-base CDR3 DNA is kept, in frame starting at base 1. For CDR1 and CDR2, the germline V gene lists SGHRS and YFSETQ. Reading the label with the study, this specimen's treatment or condition is: allogeneic hematopoietic cell transplantation with graft depleted of TCRalphabeta T cells and CD19 B cells. The transplant recipients were children given TCRalphabeta/CD19-depleted allogeneic hematopoietic cell grafts. The library was produced with PCR. Sequencer: Illumina HiSeq 2500. TCR library preparation used molecular barcoding, with unique molecular identifiers applied to normalize quantification of the TCRbeta repertoire. Using fastp at Q25 and MiXCR, TCRdb reprocessed the public reads and kept productive beta chains. All rows with the same CDR3 protein become a single entry with the most common DNA and genes. Here the sample has 750,000 to 950,000 distinct CDR3 sequences; 15% to 20% occur a single time. Together, the top ten hold approximately 5% of the sample.

The chain joins TRBV5-1 to TRBJ2-1; TRBD2 matches 12 bases in the middle. The starting material was PBMCs, mostly from graft donor cells, obtained 360 days after TCRalphabeta/CD19-depleted stem cell transplant. The sequence derives from a male patient aged 5 to 17 who had a stem cell transplant for acute lymphoblastic leukemia, so the T cells may come from the graft donor. The DNA reads as follows: TGCGCCAGCAGCTTGATCCTAGCGGGAGGGCGGGACAATGAGCAGTTCTTC. It translates to CASSLILAGGRDNEQFF.